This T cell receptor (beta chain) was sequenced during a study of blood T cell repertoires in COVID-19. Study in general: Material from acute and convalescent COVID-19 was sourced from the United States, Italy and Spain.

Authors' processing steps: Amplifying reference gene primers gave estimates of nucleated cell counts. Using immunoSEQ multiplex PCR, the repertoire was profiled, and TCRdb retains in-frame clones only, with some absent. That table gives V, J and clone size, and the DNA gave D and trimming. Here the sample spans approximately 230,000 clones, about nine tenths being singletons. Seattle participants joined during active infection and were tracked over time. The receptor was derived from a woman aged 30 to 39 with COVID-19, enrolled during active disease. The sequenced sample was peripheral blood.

The CDR3 DNA follows: TGCAGCGTGACGGCGACAGGGCTTACTGACACCGGGGAGCTGTTTTTT. This translates into CSVTATGLTDTGELFF. The chain recombines TRBV29-1 with TRBJ2-2; TRBD1 matches 7 bases. V dropped 6 bases and J dropped 3; count of bases not matched to a gene: 13. The CDR3 consists of 16 residues. Germline V gives CDR1 SQVTM, CDR2 ANQGSEA.